This TCR beta chain was observed in a study of technical replicates of blood from a few donors. V was trimmed by 8 bases and J by 7 bases, leaving 20 bases between them. Germline V gives CDR1 MDHEN, CDR2 SYDVKM. This CDR3 contains 14 residues. Sequencing used immunoSEQ multiplex PCR; TCRdb keeps in-frame clones, though not all of them. The sample lists about 84,000 clones, roughly 98% occurring once. The receptor's source is a human donor in good health. The chain joins TRBV28 to TRBJ1-2, with D maybe TRBD1 (6 bases). Sequenced sample: T cells isolated from PBMCs. This CDR3 reads CASSPGQTVGGYTF. The CDR3 nucleotides read TGTGCCAGCTCCCCGGGACAAACCGTTGGTGGCTACACCTTC.